The T cell receptor beta chain described here comes from a study of blood T cells in healthy people across ages. CDR1 and CDR2 (germline): DFQATT, SNEGSKA (reference sequence). The CDR3 has 16 residues. About this clonotype: Its antigen is not identified.

Findings of the study overall: Naive T cell percentage by flow cytometry tracked strongly with beta diversity.

Using a J-beta primer mix together with a sample-barcoded 5' primer, a second PCR was run for roughly 6 to 11 cycles. Using its own MiXCR run on the 5' RACE reads, TCRdb lists one record per CDR3 protein. The sample lists roughly 560,000 distinct CDR3 sequences; 24% were seen once. This sample also belongs to another study, concerning T cells of mothers and their children.

This chain connects TRBV20-1 to TRBJ2-5; 7 bases fit TRBD1. With the DNA end fitting TRBJ2-1 better, the J assignment may be wrong. The TCR sequence derives from a boy aged 5-17 years in good health. The sequencing sample was made of blood. As DNA, the CDR3 is TGCAGTGCTCCGACCCCCAGAGGGACAGTTTATAATGAGCAGTTCTTC. It translates to CSAPTPRGTVYNEQFF.